Sequencing of this T cell receptor (beta chain) was carried out in a study of T cells in Graves' hyperthyroidism and ophthalmopathy. About the research overall: Peripheral blood was acquired at first diagnosis, ahead of any therapy whatsoever.

Trimming stripped 3 bases from V and 0 bases from J, with 21 bases between. CDR1 MDHEN and CDR2 SYDVKM come from the germline V gene. This CDR3 has 19 residues. Amplified TCR beta CDR3 regions derived from RNA transcripts. The TCR CDR3 first-round RT-PCR relied on the HTBI primer set. Each CDR3 protein is one row after TCRdb ran MiXCR on the multiplex PCR reads. Here the sample spans some 600,000 distinct CDR3 sequences, about 15% being singletons. Patients aged 18 to 65 had newly diagnosed hyperthyroidism of under 2 months' duration. Notes on the study in general: Ophthalmopathy was separated from stable hyperthyroidism by a 13 V-J model. The blood repertoire included most of the expanded thyroid clonotypes above 0.001.

This clonotype was detected ten times or more. What it binds is not known. The TCR sequence derives from a woman in her twenties or thirties with Graves' hyperthyroidism that later progressed to Graves' ophthalmopathy. The sequencing sample was made of blood. The chain recombines TRBV28 with TRBJ2-1; TRBD2 might be the D (6 bases). CDR3 sequence: CASSFPLPDSGDSYNEQFF. CDR3 sequence (DNA): TGTGCCAGCAGTTTTCCCTTACCCGATAGCGGCGACTCCTACAATGAGCAGTTCTTC. The whole variable domain, filled in from reference TRBV28 and TRBJ2-1, reads DVKVTQSSRYLVKRTGEKVFLECVQDMDHENMFWYRQDPGLGLRLIYFSYDVKMKEKGDIPEGYSVSREKKERFSLILESASTNQTSMYLCASSFPLPDSGDSYNEQFFGPGTRLTVL.